Sequencing of this TCR beta chain was carried out in a study of graft-versus-host responses after intestinal transplantation. Study-level information: Each recipient received a multivisceral, liver-intestinal, or isolated intestinal graft. Each recipient received anti-thymocyte globulin induction, then tacrolimus and steroids for about three years.

General study results and limits: The recipient marrow held GvH clones, and some of them showed up first in ileum or blood.

Trimming removed 2 bases from V and 0 bases from J, with 5 bases in between. The CDR3 loop spans 13 amino acids. In germline, CDR1 is SGHDT, CDR2 YYEEEE. Worth noting for this clone: The antigen is undetermined.

Graft tissue processing released intraepithelial and lamina propria lymphocytes. Sequenced by immunoSEQ multiplex PCR; TCRdb stores in-frame clones only, minus some. The sample yields more than 13,000 clones, around 70% seen once. The source of this sequence is a human patient who received an intestinal transplant, so some T cells may come from the graft donor. This rearrangement joins TRBV5-6 to TRBJ2-5; D remains unclear. The sequenced sample was ileum tissue, obtained approximately 780 days after intestinal transplantation. The CDR3 DNA reads TGTGCCAGCAGCTTCTGGGACCAAGAGACCCAGTACTTC. This gives the protein CASSFWDQETQYF.